Listed below are T cell receptor beta chains from one sample, sequenced in a study of cytomegalovirus exposure and HLA in healthy donors. Profiling relied on immunoSEQ multiplex PCR, and the TCRdb table lists in-frame clones only, not all of them. The table includes about 150,000 clones, roughly 80% detected once. Sequenced sample: PBMCs. These receptors were collected from a woman aged 25 to 45 in good health and CMV-seronegative. Both conserved end residues are part of each CDR3. D genes are given only for firm matches. Only part of the rows carry a size: once, few, many, or a class if the clone is expanded.

V,size,J,D,DNA,CDR3
TRBV28,.,TRBJ1-5,.,TGTGCCAGCAGCACCCTGGCCGGAGGGCTGGATCAGCCCCAGCATTTT,CASSTLAGGLDQPQHF
TRBV27,.,TRBJ2-7,TRBD2,TGTGCCAGCAGTTCAACCGGGACTAGCGGGAAGTTAGGGTGGTACGAGCAGTACTTC,CASSSTGTSGKLGWYEQYF
TRBV15,.,TRBJ2-1,TRBD2,TGTGCCACCAGCAGAGACCGTAGACTAGCGGGGGACTACAATGAGCAGTTCTTC,CATSRDRRLAGDYNEQFF
TRBV19,.,TRBJ2-6,TRBD1,TGTGCCAGTCGGGACAGACTTATCTCTGGGGCCAACGTCCTGACTTTC,CASRDRLISGANVLTF
TRBV2,.,TRBJ2-7,TRBD1,TGTGCCAGCAGACCCCAGGGGGCCTCCTACGAGCAGTACTTC,CASRPQGASYEQYF
TRBV6-4,.,TRBJ2-1,TRBD2,TGTGCCAGCAGTACCTTAGCGGGAAGGGGCAATGAGCAGTTCTTC,CASSTLAGRGNEQFF
TRBV5-1,.,TRBJ2-1,.,TGCGCCAGCAGCTTGGGGCTGATCAATGAGCAGTTCTTC,CASSLGLINEQFF
TRBV5-4,.,TRBJ1-1,.,TGTGCCAGCAGCTTAGGGGGGGCGGGTGAAGCTTTCTTT,CASSLGGAGEAFF
TRBV7-7,.,TRBJ2-5,.,TGTGCCAGCAGCGCCATCGGAGAAGAGACCCAGTACTTC,CASSAIGEETQYF
TRBV30,.,TRBJ2-1,.,TGTGCCTGGAGTTTGGGGGCGCCGAGGTATGAGCAGTTCTTC,CAWSLGAPRYEQFF
TRBV5-4,once,TRBJ1-2,.,TGTGCCAGCAGCTTGGTCGGGGGCTATGGCTACACCTTC,CASSLVGGYGYTF
TRBV4-1,once,TRBJ1-5,TRBD1,TGCGCCAGCAGCCAACCGGGACAGCAACGCAATCAGCCCCAGCATTTT,CASSQPGQQRNQPQHF
TRBV6-1,.,TRBJ1-4,.,TGTGCCAGCAGTAGGGGGAGTACTGAAAAACTGTTTTTT,CASSRGSTEKLFF
TRBV7-3,.,TRBJ1-1,TRBD1,TGTGCCAGCAGCTTAAGGGGCGGGACAGGGAATTTGAACACTGAAGCTTTCTTT,CASSLRGGTGNLNTEAFF
TRBV11-1,.,TRBJ2-3,TRBD1,TGTGCCAGCAGCTTCACAGGGGGCTCCAGAGATACGCAGTATTTT,CASSFTGGSRDTQYF
TRBV11-2,once,TRBJ1-3,TRBD1,TGTGCCAGCAGCTTACTACAGGGGGCTATGTCTGGAAACACCATATATTTT,CASSLLQGAMSGNTIYF
TRBV30,.,TRBJ1-5,.,TGTGCCTTTGACCCCCTAGTAGGCAATCAGCCCCAGCATTTT,CAFDPLVGNQPQHF
TRBV18,.,TRBJ2-2,.,TGTGCCAGCTCACCAATAACCGGGGAGCTGTTTTTT,CASSPITGELFF
TRBV7-3,.,TRBJ2-1,TRBD2,TGTGCCAGCAGCACCAATAGCGGGAGAGAGCAGTTCTTC,CASSTNSGREQFF
TRBV5-4,.,TRBJ1-2,.,TGTGCCAGCAGCTTGGCCTCGGGGGGCCTCTATGGCTACACCTTC,CASSLASGGLYGYTF
TRBV20-1,.,TRBJ2-3,.,TGCAGTGCTAGCCCCGCAGATACGCAGTATTTT,CSASPADTQYF
TRBV7-9,.,TRBJ1-2,TRBD1,TGTGCCAGCAGCTCCCCGGGACAGGGGTTTTCTGGCTACACCTTC,CASSSPGQGFSGYTF
TRBV5-1,.,TRBJ2-5,TRBD2,TGCGCCAGCAGCTCCGGACTAGCGGCGACGTCCGGTACCCAGTACTTC,CASSSGLAATSGTQYF
TRBV19,once,TRBJ1-5,TRBD1,TGTGCCAGTAGCCCTCTCGGGACAGGGATTAATCAGGCCCAGCATTTT,CASSPLGTGINQAQHF
TRBV11-2,once,TRBJ2-7,TRBD2,TGTGCCAGCGGCGGGGGTCGACAGATGTACGAGCAGTACTTC,CASGGGRQMYEQYF
TRBV11-3,.,TRBJ1-1,.,TGTGCCAGCAGCTTACGTGGCCGGGACACTGAAGCTTTCTTT,CASSLRGRDTEAFF
TRBV18,.,TRBJ2-7,.,TGTGCCAGCTCACCACCGGCTTCCTACGAGCAGTACTTC,CASSPPASYEQYF
TRBV5-1,.,TRBJ1-1,TRBD1,TGCGCCAGCAGCTTGAGCCGGGACAGGGGCACTGAAGCTTTCTTT,CASSLSRDRGTEAFF
TRBV9,.,TRBJ2-1,.,TGTGCCAGCAGCGGGACTTTAGGGAATGAGCAGTTCTTC,CASSGTLGNEQFF
TRBV6-1,once,TRBJ1-5,.,TGTGCCAGCACCCCCCCAGGGTACAGCAATCAGCCCCAGCATTTT,CASTPPGYSNQPQHF
TRBV5-5,.,TRBJ2-2,TRBD1,TGTGCCAGCAGGCCGGGACAGGGGGCAACTGCCGGGGAGCTGTTTTTT,CASRPGQGATAGELFF
TRBV27,.,TRBJ1-3,TRBD1,TGTGCCAGCAGCGTGACAGGGTTTGGAAACACCATATATTTT,CASSVTGFGNTIYF
TRBV4-1,.,TRBJ1-5,.,TGCGCCAGCAGCCAACACCCCTTCGCGGGCCAGTCCCAGCATTTT,CASSQHPFAGQSQHF
TRBV7-2,.,TRBJ2-7,.,TGTGCCAGCAGCTTAAACAGGGACTACGAGCAGTACTTC,CASSLNRDYEQYF
TRBV18,.,TRBJ1-4,.,TGTGCCAGCTCACCGTCTTGGGGGGGCGAAAAACTGTTTTTT,CASSPSWGGEKLFF
TRBV6-4,.,TRBJ1-2,.,TGTGCCAGCAGTGACGCGGTTAACTATGGCTACACCTTC,CASSDAVNYGYTF
TRBV19,.,TRBJ1-5,TRBD1,TGTGCCAGTAGTATCGGACAGGGTGTCCCTTGGAGTCAGCCCCAGCATTTT,CASSIGQGVPWSQPQHF
TRBV30,.,TRBJ2-2,.,TGTGCCTGGAGTGTAAGACTAACCGGGGAGCTGTTTTTT,CAWSVRLTGELFF
TRBV5-6,.,TRBJ2-7,TRBD1,TGTGCCAGCAGCTTGGGGACAGGGGGGTATCGGGAGCAGTACTTC,CASSLGTGGYREQYF
TRBV27,few,TRBJ1-4,.,TGTGCCAGCAAGAGGCCAGGGGAGGGAGAAAAACTGTTTTTT,CASKRPGEGEKLFF
TRBV18,.,TRBJ1-1,TRBD1,TGTGCCAGCTCAGCCGGGACAGGGTTAACTGAAGCTTTCTTT,CASSAGTGLTEAFF
TRBV28,.,TRBJ2-3,.,TGTGCCAGCAGTTTGGGCAGCACAGATACGCAGTATTTT,CASSLGSTDTQYF
TRBV7-2,.,TRBJ2-5,.,TGTGCCAGCAGCTTAGTTGGCAGGGGATTGGGGACCCAGTACTTC,CASSLVGRGLGTQYF
TRBV5-6,.,TRBJ2-7,.,TGTGCCAGCAGCTTGATGGGGGGTGAGCAGTACTTC,CASSLMGGEQYF
TRBV7-6,.,TRBJ1-1,.,TGTGCCAGCAGCTTCCTATCAAGTACTGAAGCTTTCTTT,CASSFLSSTEAFF
TRBV5-8,.,TRBJ1-1,TRBD1,TGTGCCAGCAGCTCCTACCAGGGACAGACTAACACTGAAGCTTTCTTT,CASSSYQGQTNTEAFF